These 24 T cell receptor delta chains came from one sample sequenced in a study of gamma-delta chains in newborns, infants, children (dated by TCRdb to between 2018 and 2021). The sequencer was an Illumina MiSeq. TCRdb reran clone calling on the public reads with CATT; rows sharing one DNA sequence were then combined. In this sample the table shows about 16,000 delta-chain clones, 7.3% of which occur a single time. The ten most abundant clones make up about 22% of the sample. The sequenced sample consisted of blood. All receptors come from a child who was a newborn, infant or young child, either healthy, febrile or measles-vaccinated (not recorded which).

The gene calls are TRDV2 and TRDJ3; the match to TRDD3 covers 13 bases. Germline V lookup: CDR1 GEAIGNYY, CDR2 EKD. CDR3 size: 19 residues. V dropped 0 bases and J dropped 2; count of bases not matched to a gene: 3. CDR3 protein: CACDTLTGGYAWDTRQMFF. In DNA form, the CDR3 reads TGTGCCTGTGACACCCTCACTGGGGGATACGCCTGGGACACCCGACAGATGTTTTTC.

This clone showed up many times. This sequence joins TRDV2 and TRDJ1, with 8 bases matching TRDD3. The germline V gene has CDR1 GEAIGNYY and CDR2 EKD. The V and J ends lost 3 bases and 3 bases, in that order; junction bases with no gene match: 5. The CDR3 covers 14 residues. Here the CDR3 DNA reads TGTGCCTGTGACGCCTGGGGGAGCTCCGATAAACTCATCTTT. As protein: CACDAWGSSDKLIF.

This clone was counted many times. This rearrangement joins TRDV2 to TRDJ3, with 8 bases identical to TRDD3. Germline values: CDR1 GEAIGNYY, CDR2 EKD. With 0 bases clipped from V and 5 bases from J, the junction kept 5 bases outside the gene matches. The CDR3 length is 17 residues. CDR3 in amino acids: CACDTVGDPRDTRQMFF. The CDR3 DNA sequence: TGTGCCTGTGACACCGTGGGGGATCCCCGGGACACCCGACAGATGTTTTTC.

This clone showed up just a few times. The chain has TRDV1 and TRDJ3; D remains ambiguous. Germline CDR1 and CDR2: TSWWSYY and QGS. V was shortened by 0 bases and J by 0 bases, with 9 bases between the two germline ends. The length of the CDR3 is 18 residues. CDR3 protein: CALGELTGSSWDTRQMFF. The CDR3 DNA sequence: TGTGCTCTTGGGGAACTAACGGGAAGCTCCTGGGACACCCGACAGATGTTTTTC.

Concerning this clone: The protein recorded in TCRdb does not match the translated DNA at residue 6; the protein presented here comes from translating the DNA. Here the CDR3 reads CACDTRGILSSWDTRQMFF. CDR3 nucleotides: TGTGCCTGTGACACCCGGGGGATACTGAGCTCCTGGGACACCCGACAGATGTTTTTC. The V gene is TRDV2, the J gene TRDJ3; 9 positions agree with TRDD3. CDR1 GEAIGNYY and CDR2 EKD come from the germline V gene. The CDR3 totals 19 residues. The ends lost 0 bases at V and 0 bases at J; junction bases unmatched: 5.

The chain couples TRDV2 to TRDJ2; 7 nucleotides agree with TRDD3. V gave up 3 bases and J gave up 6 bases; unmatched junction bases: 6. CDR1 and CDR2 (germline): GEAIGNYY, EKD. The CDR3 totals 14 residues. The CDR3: CACDSLLGPAQLFF. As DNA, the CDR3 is TGTGCCTGTGACTCCTTACTGGGGCCAGCACAACTCTTCTTT.

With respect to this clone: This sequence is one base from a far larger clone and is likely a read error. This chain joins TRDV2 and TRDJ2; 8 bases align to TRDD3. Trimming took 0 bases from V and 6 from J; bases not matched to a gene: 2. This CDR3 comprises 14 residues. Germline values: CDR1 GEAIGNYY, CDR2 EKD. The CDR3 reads CACDTVGDSAQLFF. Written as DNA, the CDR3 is TGTGCCTGTGACACCGTGGGGGATTCAGCACAACTCTTCTTT.

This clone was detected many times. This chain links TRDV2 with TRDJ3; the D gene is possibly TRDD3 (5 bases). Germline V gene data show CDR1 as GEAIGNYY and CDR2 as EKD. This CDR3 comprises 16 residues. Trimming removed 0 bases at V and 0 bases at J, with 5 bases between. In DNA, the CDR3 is TGTGCCTGTGACACCGGGGACTCCTGGGACACCCGACAGATGTTTTTC. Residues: CACDTGDSWDTRQMFF.

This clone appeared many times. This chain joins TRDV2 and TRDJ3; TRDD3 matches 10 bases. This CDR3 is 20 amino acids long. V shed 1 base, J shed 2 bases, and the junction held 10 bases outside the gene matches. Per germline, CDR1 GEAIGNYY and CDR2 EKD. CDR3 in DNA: TGTGCCTGTGACACGAATATCGTACTGGGGGATCCCTGGGACACCCGACAGATGTTTTTC. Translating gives CACDTNIVLGDPWDTRQMFF.

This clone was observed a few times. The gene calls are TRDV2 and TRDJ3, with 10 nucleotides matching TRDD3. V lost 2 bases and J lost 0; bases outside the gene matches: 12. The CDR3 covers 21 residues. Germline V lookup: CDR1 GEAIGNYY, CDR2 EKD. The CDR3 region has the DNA TGTGCCTGTGACAGTATTGTACTGGGGGATCCTAGCTCCTGGGACACCCGACAGATGTTTTTC. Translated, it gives CACDSIVLGDPSSWDTRQMFF.

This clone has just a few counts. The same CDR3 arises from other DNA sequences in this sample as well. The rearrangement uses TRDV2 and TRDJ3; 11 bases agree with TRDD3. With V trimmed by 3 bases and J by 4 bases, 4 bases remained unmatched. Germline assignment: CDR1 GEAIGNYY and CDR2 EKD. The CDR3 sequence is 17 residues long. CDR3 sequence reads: CACDVLGDRWDTRQMFF. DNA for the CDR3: TGTGCCTGTGACGTACTGGGGGATAGATGGGACACCCGACAGATGTTTTTC.

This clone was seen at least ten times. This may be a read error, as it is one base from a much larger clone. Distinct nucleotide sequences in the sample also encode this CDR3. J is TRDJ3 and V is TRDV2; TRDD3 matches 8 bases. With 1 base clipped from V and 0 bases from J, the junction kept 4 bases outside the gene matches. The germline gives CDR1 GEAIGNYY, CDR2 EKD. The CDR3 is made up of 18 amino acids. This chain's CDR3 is CACDTGWGSSWDTRQMFF. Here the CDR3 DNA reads TGTGCCTGTGACACGGGCTGGGGGAGCTCCTGGGACACCCGACAGATGTTTTTC.

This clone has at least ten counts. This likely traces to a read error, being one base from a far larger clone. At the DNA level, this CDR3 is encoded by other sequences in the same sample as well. CDR3 sequence: CACDVPGDTDKLIF. Here the CDR3 DNA reads TGTGCCTGTGACGTACCGGGGGACACCGATAAACTCATCTTT. The V call is TRDV2, the J call TRDJ1; a possible D gene is TRDD3 (5 bases). Germline CDR1 reads GEAIGNYY; CDR2 reads EKD. This CDR3 spans 14 amino acids. Trimming took 3 bases from V and 0 from J, leaving 10 bases between them.

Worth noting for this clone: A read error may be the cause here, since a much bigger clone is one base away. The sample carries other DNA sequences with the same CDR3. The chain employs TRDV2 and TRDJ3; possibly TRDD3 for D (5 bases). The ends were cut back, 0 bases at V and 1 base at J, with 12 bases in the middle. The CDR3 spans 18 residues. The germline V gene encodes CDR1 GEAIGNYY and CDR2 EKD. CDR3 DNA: TGTGCCTGTGACACCCTGGGAGGGCCGTCCTGGGACACCCGACAGATGTTTTTC. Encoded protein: CACDTLGGPSWDTRQMFF.

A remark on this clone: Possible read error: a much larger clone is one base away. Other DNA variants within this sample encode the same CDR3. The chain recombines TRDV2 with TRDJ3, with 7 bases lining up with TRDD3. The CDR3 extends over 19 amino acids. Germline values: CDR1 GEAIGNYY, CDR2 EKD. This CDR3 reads CACDTVLGTYVRDTRQMFF. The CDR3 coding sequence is TGCGCCTGTGACACCGTACTGGGGACATACGTCAGGGACACCCGACAGATGTTTTTC.

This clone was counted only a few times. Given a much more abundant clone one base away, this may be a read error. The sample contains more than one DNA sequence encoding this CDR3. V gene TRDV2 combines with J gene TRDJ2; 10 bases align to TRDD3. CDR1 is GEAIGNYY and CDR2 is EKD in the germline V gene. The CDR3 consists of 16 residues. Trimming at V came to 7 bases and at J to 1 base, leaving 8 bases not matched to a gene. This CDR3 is CACDVLGDGLTAQLFF. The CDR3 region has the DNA TGTGCCTGCGACGTACTGGGGGATGGTTTGACAGCACAACTCTTCTTT.

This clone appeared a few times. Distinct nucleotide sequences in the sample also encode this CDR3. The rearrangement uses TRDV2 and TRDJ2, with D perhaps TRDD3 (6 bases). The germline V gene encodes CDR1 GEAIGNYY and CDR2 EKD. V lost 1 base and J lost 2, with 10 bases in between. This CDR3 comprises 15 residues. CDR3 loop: CACDTVGGLTAQLFF. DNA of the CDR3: TGTGCCTGTGACACGGTTGGGGGCTTGACAGCACAACTCTTCTTT.

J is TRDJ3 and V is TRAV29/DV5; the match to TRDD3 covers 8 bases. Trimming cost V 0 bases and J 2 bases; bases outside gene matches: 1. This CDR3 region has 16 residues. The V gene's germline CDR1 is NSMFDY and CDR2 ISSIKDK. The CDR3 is CAASAGYAWDTRQMFF. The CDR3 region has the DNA TGTGCAGCAAGCGCGGGATACGCCTGGGACACCCGACAGATGTTTTTC.

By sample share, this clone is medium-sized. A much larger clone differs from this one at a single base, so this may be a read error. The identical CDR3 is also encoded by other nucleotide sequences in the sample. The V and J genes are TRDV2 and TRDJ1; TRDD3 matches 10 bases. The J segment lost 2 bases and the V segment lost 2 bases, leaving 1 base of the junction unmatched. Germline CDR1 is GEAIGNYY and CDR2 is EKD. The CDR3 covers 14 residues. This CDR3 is CACDKLGDTDKLIF. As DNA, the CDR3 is TGTGCCTGTGACAAACTGGGGGATACCGATAAACTCATCTTT.

The CDR3 sequence: CACDTVGGYGGSWDTRQMFF. The CDR3, as DNA: TGTGCCTGTGACACCGTTGGGGGATACGGAGGCTCCTGGGACACCCGACAGATGTTTTTC. V is TRDV2 and J is TRDJ3; 11 bases map to TRDD3. The CDR3 has 20 amino acids. Germline V gives CDR1 GEAIGNYY, CDR2 EKD. Germline trimming cut 0 bases from V and 0 bases from J; bases unmatched to any gene: 6.

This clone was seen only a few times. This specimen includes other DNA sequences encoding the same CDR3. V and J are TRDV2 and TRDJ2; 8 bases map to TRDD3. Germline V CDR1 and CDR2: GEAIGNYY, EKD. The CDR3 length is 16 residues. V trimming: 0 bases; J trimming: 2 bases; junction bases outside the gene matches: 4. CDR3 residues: CACDTLAGGLTAQLFF. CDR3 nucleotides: TGTGCCTGTGACACCCTTGCTGGGGGATTGACAGCACAACTCTTCTTT.

CDR3 DNA: TGTGCTCTTGGGGAACCCCCCCTTCCTCATTACTGGGGGATACGGGTTTACACCGATAAACTCATCTTT. This translates into CALGEPPLPHYWGIRVYTDKLIF. This chain joins TRDV1 and TRDJ1, with 13 bases identical to TRDD3. CDR3 size: 23 residues. CDR1 and CDR2 (germline): TSWWSYY, QGS. The V gene end was trimmed by 1 base and the J gene end by 0 bases; junction bases not matched to a gene: 20.

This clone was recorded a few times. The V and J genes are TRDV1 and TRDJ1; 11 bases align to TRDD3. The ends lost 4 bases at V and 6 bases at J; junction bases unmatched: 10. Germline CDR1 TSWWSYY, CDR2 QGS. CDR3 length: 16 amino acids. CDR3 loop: CALGVYWGIKANKLIF. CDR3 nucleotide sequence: TGTGCTCTTGGGGTCTACTGGGGGATAAAGGCCAATAAACTCATCTTT.

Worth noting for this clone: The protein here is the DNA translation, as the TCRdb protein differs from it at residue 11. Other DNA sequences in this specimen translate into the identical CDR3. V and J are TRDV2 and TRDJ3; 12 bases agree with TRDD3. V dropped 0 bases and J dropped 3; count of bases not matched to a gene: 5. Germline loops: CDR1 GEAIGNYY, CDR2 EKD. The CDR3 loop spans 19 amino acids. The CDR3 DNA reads TGTGCCTGTGACACCGTCACTGGGGGATACAGCTGGGACACCCGACAGATGTTTTTC. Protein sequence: CACDTVTGGYSWDTRQMFF.